What follows are 19 T cell receptor beta chains derived from one specimen sequenced in a study of cytomegalovirus exposure and HLA in healthy donors. PCR used 60 Vbeta primers and 13 Jbeta primers. Repertoires were generated with immunoSEQ multiplex PCR, while TCRdb's copy carries only in-frame clones and drops some. The data show some 150,000 clones, roughly 80% seen once. The sequencing input was PBMCs. These TCRs come from a man between 50 and 59 years old in good health and CMV-seropositive.

There are a few counts of this clone. The J gene is TRBJ2-7, the V gene TRBV7-8; D ambiguous. The CDR3 length is 13 residues. Germline V lookup: CDR1 SGHVS, CDR2 FQNEAQ. The V gene lost 5 bases and the J gene lost 1 base, with 9 bases spanning the gap. The CDR3 nucleotides read TGTGCCAGCAGCCCTACGCCGTCCTACGAGCAGTACTTC. It translates to CASSPTPSYEQYF.

The rearrangement joins TRBV27 to TRBJ2-6; the match to TRBD1 covers 9 bases. The CDR3 runs 19 residues. Germline V CDR1 and CDR2: MNHEY, SMNVEV (reference sequence). The ends lost 3 bases at V and 4 bases at J; junction bases unmatched: 13. The CDR3 DNA reads as TGTGCCAGCAGTTTCCTCCGGGACAGGGCTTCGGGGGGGGCCAACGTCCTGACTTTC. Amino acids: CASSFLRDRASGGANVLTF.

This chain connects TRBV28 to TRBJ2-7; TRBD1 agrees at 8 bases. V dropped 3 bases and J dropped 4; count of bases not matched to a gene: 11. The CDR3 length is 16 residues. The germline CDR1 and CDR2 sequences are MDHEN and SYDVKM. CDR3 loop: CASSLSPGQGIYEQYF. The CDR3, as DNA: TGTGCCAGCAGTTTGTCACCAGGACAGGGTATTTACGAGCAGTACTTC. The variable domain in full, completed from reference TRBV28 and TRBJ2-7, reads DVKVTQSSRYLVKRTGEKVFLECVQDMDHENMFWYRQDPGLGLRLIYFSYDVKMKEKGDIPEGYSVSREKKERFSLILESASTNQTSMYLCASSLSPGQGIYEQYFGPGTRLTVT.

About this clone itself: Other DNA sequences within the sample encode an identical CDR3. This sequence joins TRBV5-4 and TRBJ2-1; 8 nucleotides match TRBD2. The CDR3 contains 15 residues. The trim removed 0 bases at V and 3 bases at J, leaving 2 bases unmatched. From germline, CDR1 is SGHNT and CDR2 YYREEE (reference sequence). The CDR3 DNA reads as TGTGCCAGCAGCTTGGGGGGGACTAGCTACAATGAGCAGTTCTTC. Translated: CASSLGGTSYNEQFF.

The chain recombines TRBV6-8 with TRBJ2-7; tentative D call: TRBD1 (6 bases). The germline gives CDR1 MNHGY, CDR2 SAAAGT. This CDR3 region has 15 residues. Trimming left V 7 bases short and J 1 base short, with 17 bases between. The CDR3 here is CASTSRGQLSYEQYF. CDR3 nucleotide sequence: TGTGCCAGCACCTCACGAGGACAGCTATCCTACGAGCAGTACTTC.

CDR3 bases: TGTGCCAGCAGCCGACTGCTTGAGCAGTTCTTC. This translates into CASSRLLEQFF. The chain joins TRBV14 to TRBJ2-1, with D hard to call. Germline assignment: CDR1 SGHDN and CDR2 FVKESK. This CDR3 is built from 11 residues. Trimming removed 4 bases from V and 9 bases from J, with 7 bases in between.

The genes are TRBV10-3 and TRBJ1-3; unclear D gene. Germline V gene lookup returns CDR1 ENHRY and CDR2 SYGVKD. The CDR3 sequence is 16 residues long. The V end lost 2 bases, the J end lost 0 bases, and 11 bases lay between the germline ends. CDR3 sequence (DNA): TGTGCCATCAGTGAGGGCCGATCCAGCTCTGGAAACACCATATATTTT. This gives the protein CAISEGRSSSGNTIYF.

This clone is a singleton in its sample. V is TRBV13 and J is TRBJ1-2; the D gene is possibly TRBD1 (6 bases). V was shortened by 5 bases and J by 4 bases, with 14 bases between the two germline ends. The CDR3 length is 14 residues. In germline, CDR1 is PRHDT, CDR2 FYEKMQ (reference sequence). The DNA for the CDR3 is TGTGCCAGCAGCCCTACAGGGTCGAGCTATGGCTACACCTTC. Encoded protein: CASSPTGSSYGYTF.

The DNA for the CDR3 is TGTGCCAGCAGCTCCCAGGGGCTAAGCTCCTACGAGCAGTACTTC. It specifies CASSSQGLSSYEQYF. V gene TRBV5-4 combines with J gene TRBJ2-7; D perhaps matches TRBD1 (6 bases). Germline V gives CDR1 SGHNT, CDR2 YYREEE (reference sequence). With 3 bases removed from V and 0 bases from J, the gap between germline ends came to 13 bases. The CDR3 contains 15 residues.

J is TRBJ1-1 and V is TRBV5-5, with 9 bases identical to TRBD1. The CDR3 consists of 15 residues. Germline CDR1 SGHKS, CDR2 YYEKEE (reference sequence). The V gene end was trimmed by 5 bases and the J gene end by 6 bases; junction bases not matched to a gene: 11. The chain's CDR3 is CASSFYRTGASEAFF. The DNA for the CDR3 is TGTGCCAGCAGTTTTTACAGGACAGGGGCCTCTGAAGCTTTCTTT. Using reference TRBV5-5 and TRBJ1-1 for the parts outside the CDR3, the full variable domain is DAGVTQSPTHLIKTRGQQVTLRCSPISGHKSVSWYQQVLGQGPQFIFQYYEKEERGRGNFPDRFSARQFPNYSSELNVNALLLGDSALYLCASSFYRTGASEAFFGQGTRLTVV.

The V gene is TRBV5-6, the J gene TRBJ2-5; D is unclear. Germline loops: CDR1 SGHDT, CDR2 YYEEEE. Trimming took off 2 bases at V and 3 bases at J, with 8 bases between the two ends. This CDR3 is 13 amino acids long. The CDR3 nucleotides are TGTGCCAGCAGCTTTGTAGCAGAAGAGACCCAGTACTTC. Translated: CASSFVAEETQYF.

The chain recombines TRBV4-3 with TRBJ2-3, with 9 nucleotides matching TRBD2. Germline assignment: CDR1 LGHNA and CDR2 YSLEER. Unmatched junction bases numbered 8, after V lost 4 bases and J lost 6 bases. The CDR3 is made up of 15 amino acids. The CDR3 sequence is CASSPSASGRDTQYF. The CDR3 DNA reads TGCGCCAGCAGCCCGAGCGCGAGCGGGAGGGATACGCAGTATTTT.

The CDR3 here is CASSVLDRDPYNEQFF. The CDR3 nucleotides are TGTGCCAGTAGTGTTTTAGACAGGGATCCCTACAATGAGCAGTTCTTC. J is TRBJ2-1 and V is TRBV19; TRBD1 agrees at 7 bases. The CDR3 contains 16 residues. Losses at the gene ends were 5 bases for V and 2 bases for J; bases not matched to a gene: 9. Germline lookup yields CDR1 LNHDA and CDR2 SQIVND (reference sequence).

This chain connects TRBV4-3 to TRBJ2-7; 11 nucleotides align to TRBD1. Trimming cost V 0 bases and J 1 base; bases outside gene matches: 11. CDR3 length: 19 amino acids. Germline CDR1 LGHNA, CDR2 YSLEER. CDR3 coding DNA: TGCGCCAGCAGCCAAGAAGAAGATTTAGGGACAGGGGGGTCCTACGAGCAGTACTTC. It translates to CASSQEEDLGTGGSYEQYF.

The J gene is TRBJ1-4, the V gene TRBV28; D remains ambiguous. V was clipped by 8 bases and J by 8 bases, with 18 bases between them. Looked up from germline, CDR1 is MDHEN and CDR2 is SYDVKM. The length of the CDR3 is 14 residues. The CDR3: CASVEPNSEEKLFF. CDR3 sequence (DNA): TGTGCCAGCGTTGAGCCCAACTCGGAGGAAAAACTGTTTTTT.

The rearrangement links TRBV5-1 to TRBJ2-3, with no clear D. The CDR3 spans 13 residues. In germline, CDR1 is SGHRS, CDR2 YFSETQ. Trimming removed 1 base at V and 5 bases at J, with 8 bases between. Here the CDR3 DNA reads TGCGCCAGCAGCTTGAGTGCACTAGATACGCAGTATTTT. Translation: CASSLSALDTQYF.

The J gene is TRBJ1-4, the V gene TRBV5-8; D gene ambiguous. Germline V gene data show CDR1 as SGHTS and CDR2 as YDEGEE. Trimming removed 2 bases at V and 3 bases at J, with 17 bases between. The CDR3 loop spans 17 amino acids. Here the CDR3 reads CASSLFGHNGANEKLFF. In DNA, the CDR3 is TGTGCCAGCAGCTTATTCGGCCACAACGGAGCTAATGAAAAACTGTTTTTT.

This sequence joins TRBV5-1 and TRBJ2-3; perhaps TRBD2 as D (6 bases). Germline values: CDR1 SGHRS, CDR2 YFSETQ. The germline V and J ends were trimmed by 6 bases and 1 base, with 12 bases remaining between them. This CDR3 comprises 14 residues. The DNA for the CDR3 is TGCGCCAGCACCTTAGCGGCTCGCACAGATACGCAGTATTTT. Translating gives CASTLAARTDTQYF. Full variable domain (rest looked up from reference TRBV5-1 and TRBJ2-3): KAGVTQTPRYLIKTRGQQVTLSCSPISGHRSVSWYQQTPGQGLQFLFEYFSETQRNKGNFPGRFSGRQFSNSRSEMNVSTLELGDSALYLCASTLAARTDTQYFGPGTRLTVL.

V and J are TRBV5-1 and TRBJ2-5; a weak D match, TRBD1 (6 bases). Looked up from germline, CDR1 is SGHRS and CDR2 is YFSETQ. This CDR3 spans 15 amino acids. V was clipped by 4 bases and J by 5 bases, with 18 bases between them. The DNA of the CDR3 is TGCGCCAGCAGCAGTCAGGGACAAACCGGGGAGACCCAGTACTTC. Protein product: CASSSQGQTGETQYF.